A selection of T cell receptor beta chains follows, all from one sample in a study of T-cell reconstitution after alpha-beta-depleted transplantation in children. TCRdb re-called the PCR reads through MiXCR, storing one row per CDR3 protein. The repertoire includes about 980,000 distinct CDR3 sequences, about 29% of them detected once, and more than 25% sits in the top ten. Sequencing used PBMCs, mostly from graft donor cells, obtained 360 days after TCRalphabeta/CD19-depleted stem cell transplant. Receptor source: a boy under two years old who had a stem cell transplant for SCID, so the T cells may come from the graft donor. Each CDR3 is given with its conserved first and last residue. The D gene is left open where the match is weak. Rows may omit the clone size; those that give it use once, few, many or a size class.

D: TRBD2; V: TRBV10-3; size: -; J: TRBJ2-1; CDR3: CAISPGTSGDVPNEQFF; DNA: TGTGCCATCAGCCCTGGGACTAGCGGGGATGTCCCCAATGAGCAGTTCTTC
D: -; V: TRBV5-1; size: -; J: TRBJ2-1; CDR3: CASRVVELPRGEQFF; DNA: TGCGCCAGCAGGGTTGTCGAACTTCCCCGGGGTGAGCAGTTCTTC
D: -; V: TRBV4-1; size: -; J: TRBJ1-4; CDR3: CASRGRLSNEKLFF; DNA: TGCGCCAGCAGAGGCAGGTTATCTAATGAAAAACTGTTTTTT
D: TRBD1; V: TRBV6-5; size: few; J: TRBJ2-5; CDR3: CASSYAGQGQTQYF; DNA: TGTGCCAGCAGTTACGCGGGACAGGGCCAGACCCAGTACTTC
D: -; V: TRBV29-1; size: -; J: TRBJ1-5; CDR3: CSVGGSGELWNQPQHF; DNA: TGCAGCGTTGGGGGGAGTGGGGAACTGTGGAATCAGCCCCAGCATTTT
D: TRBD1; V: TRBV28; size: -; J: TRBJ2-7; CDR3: CASNPDREVNEQYF; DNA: TGTGCCAGCAACCCGGACAGGGAAGTGAACGAGCAGTACTTC
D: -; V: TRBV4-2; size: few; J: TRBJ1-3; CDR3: CASSPDYAVFGNTIYF; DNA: TGTGCCAGCAGCCCAGACTATGCGGTCTTCGGAAACACCATATATTTT
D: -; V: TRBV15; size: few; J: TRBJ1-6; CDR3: CATSRVPTVYNSPLHF; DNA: TGTGCCACCAGCAGAGTACCGACAGTCTATAATTCACCCCTCCACTTT
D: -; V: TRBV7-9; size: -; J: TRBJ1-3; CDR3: CASSLEGLLLGNTIYF; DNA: TGTGCCAGCAGCTTAGAGGGGTTGCTGCTGGGAAACACCATATATTTT
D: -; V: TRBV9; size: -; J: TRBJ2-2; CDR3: CASSVGHLSPLSGELFF; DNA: TGTGCCAGCAGCGTAGGCCACTTAAGCCCCTTGAGCGGGGAGCTGTTTTTT
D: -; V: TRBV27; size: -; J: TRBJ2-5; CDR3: CASSLSFGLETQYF; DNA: TGTGCCAGCAGTTTATCCTTCGGACTGGAGACCCAGTACTTC
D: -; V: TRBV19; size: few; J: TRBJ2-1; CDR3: CASSILAGLGTYNEQFF; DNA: TGTGCCAGTAGTATTCTTGCGGGCTTGGGAACATACAATGAGCAGTTCTTC
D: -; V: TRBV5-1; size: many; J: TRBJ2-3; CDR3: CASSLALADTQYF; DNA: TGTGCCAGCAGCTTAGCGCTGGCAGATACGCAGTATTTT
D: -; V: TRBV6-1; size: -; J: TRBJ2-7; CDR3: CASSEVSTASWTYEQYF; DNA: TGTGCCAGCAGTGAAGTCAGTACGGCCTCTTGGACGTACGAGCAGTACTTC
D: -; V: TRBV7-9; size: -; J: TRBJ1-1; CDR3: CASSLARSRAGKTEAFF; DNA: TGTGCCAGCAGCTTAGCCAGGTCCAGGGCGGGAAAAACTGAAGCTTTCTTT
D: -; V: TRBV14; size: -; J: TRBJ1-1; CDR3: CASSLIISPTEAFF; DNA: TGTGCCAGCAGCCTAATTATATCTCCCACTGAAGCTTTCTTT
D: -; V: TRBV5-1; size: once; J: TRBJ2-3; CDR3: CASSRIGAPADTQYF; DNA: TGCGCCAGCAGCCGAATAGGGGCCCCCGCAGATACGCAGTATTTT
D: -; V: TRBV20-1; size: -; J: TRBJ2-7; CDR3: CSAREAEGEQYF; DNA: TGCAGTGCTAGAGAGGCAGAAGGGGAGCAGTACTTC
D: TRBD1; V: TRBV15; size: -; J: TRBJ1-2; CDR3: CATSRTGTGDGYTF; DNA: TGTGCCACCAGCAGAACCGGGACAGGGGATGGCTACACCTTC
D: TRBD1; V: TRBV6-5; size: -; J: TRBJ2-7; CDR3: CASSSPGQGFYEQYF; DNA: TGTGCCAGCAGTTCTCCGGGACAGGGGTTCTACGAGCAGTACTTC
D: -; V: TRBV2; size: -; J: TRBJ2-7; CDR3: CASAAEGNEQYF; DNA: TGTGCCAGCGCGGCGGAAGGGAACGAGCAGTACTTC
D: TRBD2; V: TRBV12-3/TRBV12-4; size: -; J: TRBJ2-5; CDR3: CASSFFGAGGMEETQYF; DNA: TGTGCCAGCAGTTTTTTCGGCGCGGGGGGAATGGAAGAGACCCAGTACTTC
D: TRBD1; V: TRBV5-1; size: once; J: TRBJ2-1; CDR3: CASSLGQGLQQFF; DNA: TGCGCCAGCAGCTTGGGACAGGGTTTACAGCAGTTCTTC
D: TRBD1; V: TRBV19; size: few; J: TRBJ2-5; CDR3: CASSGTTGFAETQYF; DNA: TGTGCCAGTAGCGGAACGACAGGGTTTGCTGAGACCCAGTACTTC
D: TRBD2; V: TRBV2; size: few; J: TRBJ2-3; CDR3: CASSGALAGSNTQYF; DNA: TGTGCCAGCAGTGGGGCTCTAGCGGGGAGCAATACGCAGTATTTT
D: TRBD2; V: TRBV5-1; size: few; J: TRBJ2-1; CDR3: CASSLPRLAGGSNEQFF; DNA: TGCGCCAGCAGCTTGCCTAGGCTAGCGGGGGGGAGTAATGAGCAGTTCTTC
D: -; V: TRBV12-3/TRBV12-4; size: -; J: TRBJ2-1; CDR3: CASSFGDRVRNEQFF; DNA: TGTGCCAGCAGTTTTGGGGATCGGGTTAGGAATGAGCAGTTCTTC
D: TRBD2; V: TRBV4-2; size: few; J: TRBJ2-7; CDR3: CASSQEGGVLNEQYF; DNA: TGTGCCAGCAGCCAAGAGGGGGGGGTGCTTAACGAGCAGTACTTC
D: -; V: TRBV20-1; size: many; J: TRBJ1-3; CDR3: CSAREVGHGNTIYF; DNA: TGCAGTGCTAGAGAAGTAGGGCATGGAAACACCATATATTTT
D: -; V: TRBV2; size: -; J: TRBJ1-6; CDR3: CASRRGNSPLHF; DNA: TGTGCCAGCAGAAGGGGGAATTCACCCCTCCACTTT
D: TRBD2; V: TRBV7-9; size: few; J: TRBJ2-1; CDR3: CASSVGRVIYEQFF; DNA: TGTGCCAGCAGCGTAGGGAGGGTGATCTATGAGCAGTTCTTC
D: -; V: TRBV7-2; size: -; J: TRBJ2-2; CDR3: CASSLGRSNTGELFF; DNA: TGTGCCAGCAGCCTAGGGAGGTCAAACACCGGGGAGCTGTTTTTT
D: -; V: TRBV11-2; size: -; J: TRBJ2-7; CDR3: CASRGGASGIYEQYF; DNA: TGTGCCAGCAGGGGGGGGGCTTCGGGGATCTACGAGCAGTACTTC
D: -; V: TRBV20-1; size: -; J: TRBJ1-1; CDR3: CSAREGVSGTEAFF; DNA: TGCAGTGCTAGAGAGGGGGTCAGCGGCACTGAAGCTTTCTTT
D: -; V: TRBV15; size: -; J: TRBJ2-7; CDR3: CATSRDIQNPYEQYF; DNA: TGTGCCACCAGCAGAGATATCCAAAATCCCTACGAGCAGTACTTC
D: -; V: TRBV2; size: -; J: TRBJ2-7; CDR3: CASTRPAGAYEQYF; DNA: TGTGCCAGCACCCGGCCGGCAGGGGCCTACGAGCAGTACTTC
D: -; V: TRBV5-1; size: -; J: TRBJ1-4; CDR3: CASSLVAGANEKLFF; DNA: TGCGCCAGCAGCTTGGTGGCAGGGGCTAATGAAAAACTGTTTTTT